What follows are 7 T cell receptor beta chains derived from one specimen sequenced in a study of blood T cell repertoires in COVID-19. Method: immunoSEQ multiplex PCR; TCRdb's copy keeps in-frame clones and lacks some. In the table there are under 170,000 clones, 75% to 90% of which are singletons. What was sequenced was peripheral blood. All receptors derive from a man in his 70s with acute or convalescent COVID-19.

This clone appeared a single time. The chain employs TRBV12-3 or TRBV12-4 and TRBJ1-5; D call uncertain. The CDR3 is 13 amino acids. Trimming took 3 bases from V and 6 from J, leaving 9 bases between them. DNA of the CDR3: TGTGCCAGCAGTTTCGTAGGGAGTCAGCCCCAGCATTTT. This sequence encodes CASSFVGSQPQHF.

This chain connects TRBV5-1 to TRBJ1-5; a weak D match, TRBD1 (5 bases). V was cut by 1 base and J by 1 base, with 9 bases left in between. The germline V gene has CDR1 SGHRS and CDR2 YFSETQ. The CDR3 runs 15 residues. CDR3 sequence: CASSLRGGSNQPQHF. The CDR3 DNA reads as TGCGCCAGCAGCTTGAGGGGCGGCAGCAATCAGCCCCAGCATTTT.

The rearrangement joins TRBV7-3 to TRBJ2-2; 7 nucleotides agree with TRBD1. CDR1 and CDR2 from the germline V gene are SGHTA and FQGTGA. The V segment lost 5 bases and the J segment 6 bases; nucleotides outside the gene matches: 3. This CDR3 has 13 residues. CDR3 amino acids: CASSLTGSGELFF. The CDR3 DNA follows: TGTGCCAGCAGCCTGACAGGGTCCGGGGAGCTGTTTTTT.

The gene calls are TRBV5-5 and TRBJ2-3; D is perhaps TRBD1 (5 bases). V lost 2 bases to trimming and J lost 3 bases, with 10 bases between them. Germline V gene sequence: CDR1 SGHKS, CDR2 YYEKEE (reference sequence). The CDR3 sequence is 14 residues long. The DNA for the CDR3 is TGTGCCAGCAGCTTCGTGGGGCTTACAGATACGCAGTATTTT. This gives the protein CASSFVGLTDTQYF. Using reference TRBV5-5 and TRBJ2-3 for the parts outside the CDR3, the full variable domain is DAGVTQSPTHLIKTRGQQVTLRCSPISGHKSVSWYQQVLGQGPQFIFQYYEKEERGRGNFPDRFSARQFPNYSSELNVNALLLGDSALYLCASSFVGLTDTQYFGPGTRLTVL.

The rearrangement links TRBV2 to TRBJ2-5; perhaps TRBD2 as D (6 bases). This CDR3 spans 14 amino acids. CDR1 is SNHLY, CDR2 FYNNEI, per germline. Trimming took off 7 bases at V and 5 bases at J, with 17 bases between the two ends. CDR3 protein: CASIDPAGMETQYF. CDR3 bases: TGTGCCAGCATCGACCCCGCGGGGATGGAGACCCAGTACTTC.

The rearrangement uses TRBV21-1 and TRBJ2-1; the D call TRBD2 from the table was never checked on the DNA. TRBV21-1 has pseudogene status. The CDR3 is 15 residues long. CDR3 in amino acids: CASSKASGRGNEQFF. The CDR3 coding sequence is TGTGCCAGCAGCAAGGCTAGCGGGAGGGGGAATGAGCAGTTCTTC.

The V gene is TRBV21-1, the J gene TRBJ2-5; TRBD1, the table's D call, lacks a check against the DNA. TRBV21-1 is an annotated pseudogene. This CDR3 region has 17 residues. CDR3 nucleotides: TGTGCCAGCAGCAAAAGCAGGACAGGGGCGATCCAAGAGACCCAGTACTTC. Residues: CASSKSRTGAIQETQYF.